These T cell receptor beta chains were read from a single sample in a study of lymphopenia after photon versus proton radiotherapy. Some clones are missing from TCRdb's copy, which holds only in-frame ones; the method was immunoSEQ multiplex PCR. The repertoire holds 2,500 to 3,000 clones, with about 95% as singletons. The sequenced sample was peripheral blood, obtained from a patient treated with photon-based radiotherapy. The receptor set was obtained from a woman aged 70 to 79 with pancreatic cancer. CDR3s include the opening cysteine and the closing phenylalanine or tryptophan. A D gene is named only where the DNA matches it firmly. Size is omitted from some rows. Given values are once, few, many or a class for expanded clones.

d_gene | len | abundance | j_gene | v_gene | CDR3aa | CDR3nt
. | 15 | . | TRBJ2-3 | TRBV7-8 | CASSLDRVSTDTQYF | TGTGCCAGCAGCTTAGACAGGGTCAGCACAGATACGCAGTATTTT
TRBD1 | 16 | . | TRBJ1-1 | TRBV19 | CASSILPGTANTEAFF | TGTGCCAGTAGTATTCTTCCCGGGACAGCGAACACTGAAGCTTTCTTT
. | 16 | . | TRBJ2-3 | TRBV14 | CASSQNLGLRTDTQYF | TGTGCCAGCAGCCAGAACTTAGGACTTCGCACAGATACGCAGTATTTT
. | 11 | . | TRBJ2-7 | TRBV10-3 | CASQGGYEQYF | TGTGCCTCTCAGGGGGGGTACGAGCAGTACTTC
. | 12 | . | TRBJ2-7 | TRBV11-2 | CASSWDGYEQYF | TGTGCCAGCAGCTGGGACGGGTACGAGCAGTACTTC
. | 14 | . | TRBJ1-1 | TRBV6-1 | CASSELRLGTEAFF | TGTGCCAGCAGCGAGCTGAGGCTGGGCACTGAAGCTTTCTTT
. | 11 | . | TRBJ1-3 | TRBV6-1 | CASSLLDTIYF | TGTGCCAGCAGTCTCCTAGACACCATATATTTT
TRBD2 | 13 | . | TRBJ2-5 | TRBV29-1 | CSVEKGGEETQYF | TGCAGCGTTGAAAAGGGAGGGGAAGAGACCCAGTACTTC
. | 16 | . | TRBJ2-6 | TRBV7-2 | CASSLFTLLRANVLTF | TGTGCCAGCAGCTTATTTACCCTTCTACGGGCCAACGTCCTGACTTTC
TRBD2 | 16 | . | TRBJ2-7 | TRBV5-6 | CASSSVVGGGSYEQYF | TGTGCCAGCAGCTCGGTGGTCGGGGGAGGGTCCTACGAGCAGTACTTC
. | 16 | . | TRBJ2-1 | TRBV21-1 | CAKERVLAGGDNEQFF | TGTGCCAAAGAAAGGGTACTAGCGGGAGGTGACAATGAGCAGTTCTTC
TRBD2 | 18 | . | TRBJ2-3 | TRBV7-2 | CASSLTGTSGAITDTQYF | TGTGCCAGCAGCTTAACCGGGACTAGCGGGGCTATCACAGATACGCAGTATTTT
. | 13 | . | TRBJ1-1 | TRBV5-1 | CASSPGVGTEAFF | TGCGCCAGCAGCCCAGGGGTGGGCACTGAAGCTTTCTTT
. | 11 | . | TRBJ2-7 | TRBV5-8 | CASSLYDGFGF | TGTGCCAGCAGCTTGTATGACGGGTTTGGGTTC
. | 16 | once | TRBJ1-1 | TRBV29-1 | CSVEPYLTGMNTEAFF | TGCAGCGTTGAACCCTATTTGACAGGTATGAACACTGAAGCTTTCTTT
TRBD2 | 18 | . | TRBJ2-1 | TRBV28 | CASSFVHGLLAGYNEQFF | TGTGCCAGCAGTTTCGTACACGGACTACTAGCGGGTTACAATGAGCAGTTCTTC
TRBD2 | 14 | . | TRBJ2-7 | TRBV5-1 | CASSVSGNSYEQYF | TGCGCCAGCAGCGTAAGCGGGAACTCCTACGAGCAGTACTTC
TRBD2 | 14 | . | TRBJ2-1 | TRBV28 | CASSRTSGRVEQFF | TGTGCCAGCAGTCGGACTAGCGGGAGAGTCGAGCAGTTCTTC
. | 17 | once | TRBJ1-3 | TRBV15 | CATSRVDSFLSGNTIYF | TGTGCCACCAGCAGAGTTGACAGTTTCCTCTCTGGAAACACCATATATTTT
. | 17 | . | TRBJ1-4 | TRBV4-3 | CASSHLGPQSTNEKLFF | TGCGCCAGCAGCCATCTAGGCCCACAGTCAACTAATGAAAAACTGTTTTTT
. | 13 | . | TRBJ2-3 | TRBV29-1 | CSVVYYHTDTQYF | TGCAGCGTTGTGTACTACCACACAGATACGCAGTATTTT
. | 16 | . | TRBJ2-1 | TRBV4-3 | CASSQDRSAAGGRIFF | TGCGCCAGCAGCCAAGATCGGAGTGCCGCCGGGGGCAGAATCTTCTTC
. | 16 | . | TRBJ1-2 | TRBV7-8 | CASSLLRARVDLGYTF | TGTGCCAGCAGCCTCCTCCGTGCCAGGGTTGATCTTGGCTACACCTTC
. | 15 | . | TRBJ2-7 | TRBV18 | CASSPATSQSYEQYF | TGTGCCAGCTCACCCGCCACTAGCCAGTCCTACGAGCAGTACTTC
. | 14 | . | TRBJ2-5 | TRBV4-1 | CASSQGGGGETQYF | TGCGCCAGCAGCCAAGGTGGAGGGGGGGAGACCCAGTACTTC
. | 15 | . | TRBJ1-3 | TRBV19 | CASTPQRVSGNTIYF | TGTGCCAGTACCCCACAGAGGGTCTCTGGAAACACCATATATTTT
. | 15 | once | TRBJ1-1 | TRBV6-1 | CASTPELEMNTEAFF | TGTGCCAGCACCCCGGAGTTAGAAATGAACACTGAAGCTTTCTTT
TRBD1 | 15 | . | TRBJ2-7 | TRBV5-6 | CASSFGGQGSYEQYF | TGTGCCAGCAGCTTCGGGGGACAGGGTTCCTACGAGCAGTACTTC
. | 13 | . | TRBJ1-2 | TRBV11-2 | CASSLGHNYGYTF | TGTGCCAGCAGCTTAGGACACAACTATGGCTACACCTTC
TRBD2 | 16 | . | TRBJ2-2 | TRBV7-2 | CASSLTTSRATGELFF | TGTGCCAGCAGCTTAACGACTAGCCGAGCCACCGGGGAGCTGTTTTTT
. | 14 | . | TRBJ1-4 | TRBV7-8 | CASTMRGRGEKLFF | TGTGCCAGCACTATGAGGGGTAGGGGTGAAAAACTGTTTTTT
. | 15 | . | TRBJ1-1 | TRBV11-2 | CASSLVRGRGTEAFF | TGTGCCAGCAGCTTAGTTCGGGGCCGGGGCACTGAAGCTTTCTTT
. | 15 | . | TRBJ2-3 | TRBV10-3 | CAITMNTALGNTQYF | TGTGCCATCACCATGAATACAGCGTTGGGAAATACGCAGTATTTT